These 24 T cell receptor beta chains were sequenced from one sample in a study of patients and donors after allogeneic stem cell transplantation. TCRdb reanalysed the RT-PCR reads using MiXCR and keeps one entry per CDR3 protein. The sample lists roughly 880,000 distinct CDR3 sequences; under 20% were seen once. Material for sequencing was blood, either unsorted or a sorted T cell fraction (not recorded which). These receptors all come from a human donor who was either an allogeneic HSCT recipient or a stem cell or donor lymphocyte infusion donor (not recorded which). It is not recorded whose cells these are; they may come from a transplant donor.

The V and J genes are TRBV7-8 and TRBJ1-2, with unresolved D. V was trimmed by 4 bases and J by 3 bases, leaving 18 bases between them. Germline loops: CDR1 SGHVS, CDR2 FQNEAQ. The CDR3 is made up of 16 amino acids. The CDR3 DNA follows: TGTGCCAGCAGCTCAAACGTTGGCGGATATGACTATGGCTACACCTTC. Translating gives CASSSNVGGYDYGYTF.

This rearrangement joins TRBV24-1 to TRBJ2-3, with D unclear. The CDR3 runs to 16 residues. The germline gives CDR1 KGHDR, CDR2 SFDVKD. The ends were cut back, 0 bases at V and 0 bases at J, with 9 bases in the middle. CDR3 loop: CATSDLPGASTDTQYF. CDR3 bases: TGTGCCACCAGTGATTTGCCAGGAGCTAGCACAGATACGCAGTATTTT.

The chain combines TRBV9 with TRBJ1-2; 9 bases agree with TRBD1. Unmatched junction bases numbered 16, after V lost 3 bases and J lost 4 bases. Germline V gene lookup returns CDR1 SGDLS and CDR2 YYNGEE. There are 18 residues in the CDR3. The CDR3: CASSGVWDRALLAYGYTF. DNA for the CDR3: TGTGCCAGCAGCGGGGTGTGGGACAGGGCGTTATTGGCCTATGGCTACACCTTC.

The chain has TRBV20-1 and TRBJ2-1, with D perhaps matching TRBD2 (6 bases). V lost 1 base to trimming and J lost 7 bases, with 8 bases between them. Germline V gives CDR1 DFQATT, CDR2 SNEGSKA (reference sequence). The CDR3 runs to 12 residues. Here the CDR3 DNA reads TGCAGTGCTAGAGGGGACTTGAATGAGCAGTTCTTC. It yields the protein CSARGDLNEQFF.

The chain has TRBV7-2 and TRBJ1-2; no firm D call. This CDR3 region has 16 residues. Germline V gives CDR1 SGHTA, CDR2 FQGNSA. Trimming took off 0 bases at V and 0 bases at J, with 11 bases between the two ends. Written as DNA, the CDR3 is TGTGCCAGCAGCTTAGCGCTTCATATGGCTAACTATGGCTACACCTTC. Amino acids: CASSLALHMANYGYTF.

This clonotype was observed a handful of times. The CDR3 here is CASSSQGAGDVEQYF. CDR3 bases: TGCGCCAGCAGCTCGCAGGGAGCGGGAGACGTCGAGCAGTACTTC. This chain joins TRBV5-1 and TRBJ2-7, with 8 bases identical to TRBD2. This CDR3 has 15 residues. V lost 3 bases to trimming and J lost 6 bases; unmatched junction nucleotides: 11. Germline-derived CDR1 and CDR2 are SGHRS and YFSETQ.

In this sample, this clonotype turned up a few times. The J gene is TRBJ2-2, the V gene TRBV7-8, with 10 bases fitting TRBD2. The CDR3 length is 17 residues. V shed 6 bases and J 2 bases; nucleotides not matched to a gene: 9. Germline assignment: CDR1 SGHVS and CDR2 FQNEAQ. CDR3 sequence reads: CASRRTSGGVNTGELFF. The CDR3 nucleotides read TGTGCCAGCAGGCGGACTAGCGGTGGGGTAAACACCGGGGAGCTGTTTTTT.

This clonotype has just a few counts. This rearrangement joins TRBV5-1 to TRBJ2-6; D not resolved. V was clipped by 5 bases and J by 4 bases, with 19 bases between them. Germline V gene sequence: CDR1 SGHRS, CDR2 YFSETQ. The CDR3 runs 17 residues. This chain's CDR3 is CASSFQARVSGANVLTF. CDR3 coding DNA: TGCGCCAGCAGTTTTCAAGCTAGGGTGTCAGGGGCCAACGTCCTGACTTTC.

This clonotype was seen a few times. V gene TRBV20-1 combines with J gene TRBJ2-7, with D perhaps matching TRBD2 (6 bases). Looked up from germline, CDR1 is DFQATT and CDR2 is SNEGSKA (reference sequence). This CDR3 has 14 residues. The ends were cut back, 3 bases at V and 7 bases at J, with 19 bases in the middle. This CDR3 reads CSASAAGGNGEQYF. Here the CDR3 DNA reads TGCAGTGCTAGTGCCGCCGGCGGGAATGGTGAGCAGTACTTC.

This chain uses TRBV6-1 with TRBJ2-7; 7 bases match TRBD1. The V segment lost 5 bases and the J segment 3 bases; nucleotides outside the gene matches: 4. CDR3 length equals 13 residues. Germline CDR1 and CDR2: MNHNS and SASEGT. The CDR3: CASSRDRNYEQYF. CDR3 coding DNA: TGTGCCAGCAGTAGGGACAGAAACTACGAGCAGTACTTC.

This chain joins TRBV5-1 and TRBJ2-7; possibly TRBD2 for D (6 bases). The CDR3 length is 14 residues. Trimming removed 0 bases at V and 2 bases at J, with 9 bases between. The germline V gene has CDR1 SGHRS and CDR2 YFSETQ. CDR3 protein: CASSLVRGTYEQYF. CDR3 DNA: TGCGCCAGCAGCTTGGTTCGCGGGACCTACGAGCAGTACTTC. Full variable domain (rest looked up from reference TRBV5-1 and TRBJ2-7): KAGVTQTPRYLIKTRGQQVTLSCSPISGHRSVSWYQQTPGQGLQFLFEYFSETQRNKGNFPGRFSGRQFSNSRSEMNVSTLELGDSALYLCASSLVRGTYEQYFGPGTRLTVT.

The DNA for the CDR3 is TGTGCCAGCAGTTTAACAGGGGAGAGCTCCTACAATGAGCAGTTCTTC. Its translation is CASSLTGESSYNEQFF. V usage is TRBV27 and J usage is TRBJ2-1; 7 bases line up with TRBD1. With V trimmed by 2 bases and J by 0 bases, 4 bases remained unmatched. CDR1 and CDR2 from the germline V gene are MNHEY and SMNVEV (reference sequence). There are 16 residues in the CDR3.

The CDR3 DNA sequence: TGTGCCAGCAGCCAAGGCTGGGACAATGAGCAGTTCTTC. This translates into CASSQGWDNEQFF. The rearrangement joins TRBV3-1 to TRBJ2-1; D remains unclear. Germline CDR1 is LGHDT and CDR2 is YNNKEL (reference sequence). Trimming left V 1 base short and J 5 bases short, with 6 bases between. This CDR3 has 13 amino acids.

This rearrangement joins TRBV7-2 to TRBJ2-2; 11 bases map to TRBD1. Germline V CDR1 and CDR2: SGHTA, FQGNSA. With 1 base clipped from V and 7 bases from J, the junction kept 8 bases outside the gene matches. This CDR3 spans 17 amino acids. CDR3 DNA: TGTGCCAGCAGCTTAGGTCCAGGACAGGGGGCCTTCGGGGAGCTGTTTTTT. Translated, it gives CASSLGPGQGAFGELFF.

This clonotype was recorded at least ten times. This chain uses TRBV10-3 with TRBJ2-7; a possible D gene is TRBD1 (5 bases). Trimming pared 8 bases from V and 0 bases from J, leaving 11 bases between. Per germline, CDR1 ENHRY and CDR2 SYGVKD. There are 13 residues in the CDR3. CDR3 sequence: CAIGGHSSYEQYF. The CDR3 region has the DNA TGTGCCATCGGTGGACACAGCTCCTACGAGCAGTACTTC.

This clonotype was counted once. The chain has TRBV3-1 and TRBJ1-2; 7 bases line up with TRBD1. Trimming cost V 4 bases and J 0 bases; bases outside gene matches: 5. This CDR3 is 15 amino acids long. Germline-derived CDR1 and CDR2 are LGHDT and YNNKEL (reference sequence). The CDR3 region has the DNA TGTGCCAGCAGCCCCCACACAGGGGCTAACTATGGCTACACCTTC. Translation gives CASSPHTGANYGYTF.

This clonotype has a count of ten or more. The gene calls are TRBV12-3 or TRBV12-4 and TRBJ2-7; 7 bases fit TRBD2. Trimming cost V 5 bases and J 7 bases; bases outside gene matches: 8. The CDR3 loop spans 13 amino acids. CDR3 nucleotide sequence: TGTGCCAGCAGTCGGGGAGGGCTAGCGGAGCAGTACTTC. It is translated as CASSRGGLAEQYF.

The chain combines TRBV4-2 with TRBJ2-7; TRBD2 matches at 7 bases. CDR1 is LGHNA, CDR2 YNFKEQ, per germline. The CDR3 is 14 residues long. V gave up 2 bases and J gave up 2 bases; unmatched junction bases: 3. The CDR3 reads CASSQTSETYEQYF. The CDR3 coding sequence is TGTGCCAGCAGCCAAACTAGCGAGACCTACGAGCAGTACTTC.

The chain combines TRBV5-1 with TRBJ2-5; D not resolved. Trimming removed 1 base at V and 4 bases at J, with 17 bases between. The germline CDR1 and CDR2 sequences are SGHRS and YFSETQ. The CDR3 extends over 16 amino acids. The CDR3 DNA sequence: TGCGCCAGCAGCTTGAGTACAAAGGCCATCGGAGAGACCCAGTACTTC. Translation: CASSLSTKAIGETQYF.

This clonotype turned up a few times. The rearrangement joins TRBV4-1 to TRBJ2-1, with D possibly being TRBD1 or TRBD2 (5 bases each). The germline CDR1 and CDR2 sequences are MGHRA and YSYEKL. The CDR3 loop spans 13 amino acids. Trimming removed 0 bases from V and 10 bases from J, with 10 bases in between. CDR3 sequence (DNA): TGCGCCAGCAGCCAAGATCGAGGGGAAGAGCAGTTCTTC. Translation: CASSQDRGEEQFF.

CDR3 nucleotides: TGCAGTGCTAGAACGGGCAGGGGGAGCGGCTACACCTTC. Translating gives CSARTGRGSGYTF. The chain is built from TRBV20-1 and TRBJ1-2; 7 bases are a match to TRBD1. Germline CDR1 and CDR2: DFQATT and SNEGSKA (reference sequence). J was trimmed by 8 bases and V by 2 bases; bases with no gene match: 8. The CDR3 sequence is 13 residues long.

The chain is built from TRBV3-1 and TRBJ2-1, with 10 nucleotides matching TRBD2. The CDR3 length is 17 residues. After removal of 1 base from V and 3 bases from J, the junction contained 6 bases not matched to a gene. Germline-derived CDR1 and CDR2 are LGHDT and YNNKEL (reference sequence). The CDR3 sequence: CASSQVAGGQGYNEQFF. CDR3 coding DNA: TGTGCCAGCAGCCAAGTAGCGGGAGGCCAGGGCTACAATGAGCAGTTCTTC.

The chain links TRBV5-1 to TRBJ2-7; D possibly matches TRBD1 or TRBD2 (5 bases each). The germline gives CDR1 SGHRS, CDR2 YFSETQ. The CDR3 is 14 amino acids. Trimming took 2 bases from V and 6 from J, leaving 15 bases between them. The CDR3 reads CASSLPGTGREQYF. CDR3 in DNA: TGCGCCAGCAGCTTACCGGGAACAGGTCGCGAGCAGTACTTC.

This clonotype was seen more than once but under ten times. This rearrangement joins TRBV7-3 to TRBJ2-2, with a weak D call TRBD2 (5 bases). V was cut by 3 bases and J by 2 bases, with 13 bases left in between. Germline values: CDR1 SGHTA, CDR2 FQGTGA. The CDR3 runs 16 residues. DNA of the CDR3: TGTGCCAGCAGCTTTGAGACCGGGATTAACACCGGGGAGCTGTTTTTT. Translating gives CASSFETGINTGELFF. The variable domain in full, with the rest retrieved from reference TRBV7-3 and TRBJ2-2, is GAGVSQTPSNKVTEKGKYVELRCDPISGHTALYWYRQSLGQGPEFLIYFQGTGAADDSGLPNDRFFAVRPEGSVSTLKIQRTERGDSAVYLCASSFETGINTGELFFGEGSRLTVL.